Below, 3 T cell receptor beta chains from the same sample are listed, as sequenced in a study of T cells in Graves' hyperthyroidism and ophthalmopathy (dated by TCRdb to 2018 to 2020). The library was obtained by multiplex PCR. This sample was sequenced with an Illumina HiSeq 2000. Amplification of TCR beta CDR3 regions was carried out from RNA transcripts. The TCR CDR3 was subjected to a first round of RT-PCR using the HTBI primer set and the Qiagen OneStep RT-PCR kit. TCRdb reran the public reads through fastp at Q25 and MiXCR, keeping productive beta chains. Rows merge per CDR3 protein into single entries with the most common DNA and genes. For this sample there are about 690,000 distinct CDR3 sequences; 17% appear just once. Of the sample, about 14% falls within the top ten clones. The sequenced material came from blood. The receptors shown here come from a man in his fifties with Graves' hyperthyroidism.

CDR3 sequence reads: CASSFKGLDYGYTF. DNA of the CDR3: TGTGCCAGCAGTTTTAAGGGGTTGGACTATGGCTACACCTTC. The chain combines TRBV12-3 or TRBV12-4 with TRBJ1-2, with D possibly being TRBD1 (5 bases). This CDR3 contains 14 residues. The V end lost 3 bases, the J end lost 3 bases, and 11 bases lay between the germline ends.

Many counts were recorded for this clonotype. The rearrangement joins TRBV28 to TRBJ2-1; perhaps TRBD2 as D (6 bases). Germline V gene data show CDR1 as MDHEN and CDR2 as SYDVKM. V was clipped by 3 bases and J by 8 bases, with 11 bases between them. CDR3 length: 13 residues. The CDR3 coding sequence is TGTGCCAGCAGTTTCGGGACTTTCGATGAGCAGTTCTTC. It translates to CASSFGTFDEQFF.

This clonotype was observed at least ten times. The CDR3 DNA follows: TGCAGCGTTGACTTCCCCCGCGGGGGCTTAACTCCAGCTTTCTTT. Residues: CSVDFPRGGLTPAFF. V usage is TRBV29-1 and J usage is TRBJ1-1; D possibly corresponds to TRBD1 (6 bases). V gave up 3 bases and J gave up 10 bases, with 24 bases separating them. Germline V gene sequence: CDR1 SQVTM, CDR2 ANQGSEA. The length of the CDR3 is 15 residues. The complete variable domain, with remaining parts taken from reference TRBV29-1 and TRBJ1-1, reads SAVISQKPSRDICQRGTSLTIQCQVDSQVTMMFWYRQQPGQSLTLIATANQGSEATYESGFVIDKFPISRPNLTFSTLTVSNMSPEDSSIYLCSVDFPRGGLTPAFFGQGTRLTVV.